This TCR beta chain derives from a study of human T cells and chemical hapten exposure. Study results and caveats: The formation of large CDR3 similarity clusters by expanded TCRs significantly exceeded that of controls.

Time point meaning: patch test 1, 2 weeks after DPC sensitization. The treatment here: therapeutic diphenylcyclopropenone sensitization with weekly scalp DPC. Alopecia patients, 18 to 70 years old and DPC-suitable, served as donors. Individual cDNA molecules received unique molecular identifiers in the library. TCRdb ran MiXCR on the RACE reads and lists one entry per CDR3 protein. The data hold just under 350,000 distinct CDR3 sequences, with around 6.9% observed a single time. This clonotype has a handful of counts. Its antigen is undetermined. In germline, CDR1 is MNHEY, CDR2 SMNVEV (reference sequence). The germline V and J ends were trimmed by 6 bases and 7 bases, with 19 bases remaining between them. The CDR3 consists of 15 residues.

This sequence was found in a woman under 30 with alopecia areata. Some clones in this sample may be carry-over from other donors' samples. This chain links TRBV27 with TRBJ2-4, with D perhaps matching TRBD1 (6 bases). The sequencing used whole blood, collected in connection with sensitization to the hapten diphenylcyclopropenone (DPC). CDR3 sequence (DNA): TGTGCCAGCAGCCAAAAGGCAGGGGTCAGCAACATTCAGTACTTC. Translated: CASSQKAGVSNIQYF.